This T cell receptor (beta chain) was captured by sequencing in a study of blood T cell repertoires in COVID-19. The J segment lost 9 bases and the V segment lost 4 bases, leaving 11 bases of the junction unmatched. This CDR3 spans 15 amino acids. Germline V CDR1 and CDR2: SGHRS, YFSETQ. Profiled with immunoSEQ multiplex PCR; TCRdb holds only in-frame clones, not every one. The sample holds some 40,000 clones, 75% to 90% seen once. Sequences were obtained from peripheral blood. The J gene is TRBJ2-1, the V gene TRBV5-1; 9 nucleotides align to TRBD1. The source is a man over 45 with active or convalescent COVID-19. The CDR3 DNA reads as TGCGCCAGCAGCCGGGGACAGGGCGTTGTCGGTGAGCAGTTCTTC. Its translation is CASSRGQGVVGEQFF.